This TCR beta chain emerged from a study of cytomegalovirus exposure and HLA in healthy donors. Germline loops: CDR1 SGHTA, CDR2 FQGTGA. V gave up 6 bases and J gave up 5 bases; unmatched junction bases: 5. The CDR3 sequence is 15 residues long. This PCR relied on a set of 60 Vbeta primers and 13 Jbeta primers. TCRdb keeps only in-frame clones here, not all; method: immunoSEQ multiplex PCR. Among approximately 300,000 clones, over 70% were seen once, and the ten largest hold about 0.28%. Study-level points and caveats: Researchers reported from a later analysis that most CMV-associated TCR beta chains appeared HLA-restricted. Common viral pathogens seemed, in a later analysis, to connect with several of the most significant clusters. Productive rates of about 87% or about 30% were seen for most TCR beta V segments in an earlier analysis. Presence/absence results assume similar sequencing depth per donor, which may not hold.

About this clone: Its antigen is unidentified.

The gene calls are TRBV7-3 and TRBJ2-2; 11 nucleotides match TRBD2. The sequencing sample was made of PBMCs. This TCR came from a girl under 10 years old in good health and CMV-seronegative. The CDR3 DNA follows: TGTGCCAGCAGTCCTAGCGGGAGGTCAACCGGGGAGCTGTTTTTT. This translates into CASSPSGRSTGELFF. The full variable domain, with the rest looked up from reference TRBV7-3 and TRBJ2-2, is GAGVSQTPSNKVTEKGKYVELRCDPISGHTALYWYRQSLGQGPEFLIYFQGTGAADDSGLPNDRFFAVRPEGSVSTLKIQRTERGDSAVYLCASSPSGRSTGELFFGEGSRLTVL.